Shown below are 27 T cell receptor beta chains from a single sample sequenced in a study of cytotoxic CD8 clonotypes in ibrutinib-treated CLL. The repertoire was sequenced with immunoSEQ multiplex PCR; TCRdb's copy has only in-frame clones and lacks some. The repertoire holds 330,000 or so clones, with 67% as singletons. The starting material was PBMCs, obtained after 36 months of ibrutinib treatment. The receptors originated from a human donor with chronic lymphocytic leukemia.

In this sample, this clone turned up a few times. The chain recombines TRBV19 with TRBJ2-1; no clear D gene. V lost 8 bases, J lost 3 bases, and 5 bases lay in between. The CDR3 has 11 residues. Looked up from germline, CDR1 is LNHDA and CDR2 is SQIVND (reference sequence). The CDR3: CASGNYNEQFF. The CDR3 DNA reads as TGTGCCAGTGGCAACTACAATGAGCAGTTCTTC.

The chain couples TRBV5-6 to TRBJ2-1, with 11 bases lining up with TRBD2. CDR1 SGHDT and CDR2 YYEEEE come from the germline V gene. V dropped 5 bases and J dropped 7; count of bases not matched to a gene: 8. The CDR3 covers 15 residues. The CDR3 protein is CASSLAGGPRNEQFF. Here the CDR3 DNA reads TGTGCCAGCAGTTTAGCGGGAGGGCCAAGAAATGAGCAGTTCTTC.

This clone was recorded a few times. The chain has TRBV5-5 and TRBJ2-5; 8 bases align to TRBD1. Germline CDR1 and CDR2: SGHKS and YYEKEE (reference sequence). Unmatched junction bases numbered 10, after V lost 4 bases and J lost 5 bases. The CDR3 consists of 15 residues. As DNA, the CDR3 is TGTGCCAGCAGCCCCGACAGGGGACCGTGGGAGACCCAGTACTTC. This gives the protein CASSPDRGPWETQYF.

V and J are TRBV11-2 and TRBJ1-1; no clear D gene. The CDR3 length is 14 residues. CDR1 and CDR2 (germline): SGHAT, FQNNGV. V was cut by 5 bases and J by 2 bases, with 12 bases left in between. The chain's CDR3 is CASSPRAVNTEAFF. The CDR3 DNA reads TGTGCCAGCAGCCCCCGGGCCGTTAACACTGAAGCTTTCTTT.

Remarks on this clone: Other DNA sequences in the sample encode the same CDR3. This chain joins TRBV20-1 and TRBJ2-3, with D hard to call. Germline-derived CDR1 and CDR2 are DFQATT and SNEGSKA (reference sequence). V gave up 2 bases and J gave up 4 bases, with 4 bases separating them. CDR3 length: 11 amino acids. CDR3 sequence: CSARIADTQYF. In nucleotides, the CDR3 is TGCAGTGCTAGAATCGCAGATACGCAGTATTTT.

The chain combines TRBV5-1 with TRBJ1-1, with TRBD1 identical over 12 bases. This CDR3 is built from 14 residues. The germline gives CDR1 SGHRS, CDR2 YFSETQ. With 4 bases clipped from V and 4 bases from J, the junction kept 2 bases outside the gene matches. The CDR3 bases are TGCGCCAGCAGCATGGGACAGGGGGCCACTGAAGCTTTCTTT. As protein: CASSMGQGATEAFF.

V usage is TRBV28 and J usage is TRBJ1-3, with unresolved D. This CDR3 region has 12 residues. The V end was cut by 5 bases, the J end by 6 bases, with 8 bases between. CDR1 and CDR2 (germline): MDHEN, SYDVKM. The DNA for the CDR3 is TGTGCCAGCAGTCCTGCGGAAAACACCATATATTTT. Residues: CASSPAENTIYF.

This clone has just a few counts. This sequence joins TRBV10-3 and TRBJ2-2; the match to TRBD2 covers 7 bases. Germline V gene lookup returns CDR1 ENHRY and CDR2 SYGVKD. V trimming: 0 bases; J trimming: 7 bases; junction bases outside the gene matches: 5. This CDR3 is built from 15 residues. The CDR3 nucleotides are TGTGCCATCAGTGAGTCAGGACTAGGATACGGGGAGCTGTTTTTT. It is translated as CAISESGLGYGELFF.

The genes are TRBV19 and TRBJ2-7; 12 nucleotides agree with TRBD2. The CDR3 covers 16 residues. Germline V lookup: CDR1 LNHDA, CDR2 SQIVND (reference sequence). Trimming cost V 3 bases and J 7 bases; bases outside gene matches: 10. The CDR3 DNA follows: TGTGCCAGTAGTATCCGGACTAGCGGGAACACGGAAGAGCAGTACTTC. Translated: CASSIRTSGNTEEQYF.

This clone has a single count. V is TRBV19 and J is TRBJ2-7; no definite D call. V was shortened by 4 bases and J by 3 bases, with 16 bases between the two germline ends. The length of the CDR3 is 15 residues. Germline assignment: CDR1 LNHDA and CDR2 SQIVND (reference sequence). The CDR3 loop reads CASSKLSASIYEQYF. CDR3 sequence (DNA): TGTGCCAGTAGTAAACTGTCAGCGTCAATCTACGAGCAGTACTTC.

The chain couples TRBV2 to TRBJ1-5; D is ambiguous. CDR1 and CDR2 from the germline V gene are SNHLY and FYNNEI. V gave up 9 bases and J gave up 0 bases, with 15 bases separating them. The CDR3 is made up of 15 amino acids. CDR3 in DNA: TGTGCCAGTCAGGCGACCGATTATAGCAATCAGCCCCAGCATTTT. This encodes CASQATDYSNQPQHF.

CDR3 DNA sequence: TGTGCCAGCAGCCCCCGCGGGGGGGCGCTTCAGCCCCAGCATTTT. Translating it yields CASSPRGGALQPQHF. The V and J genes are TRBV9 and TRBJ1-5; tentatively, D is TRBD1 (6 bases). This CDR3 spans 15 amino acids. Germline V CDR1 and CDR2: SGDLS, YYNGEE. The V end lost 4 bases, the J end lost 6 bases, and 17 bases lay between the germline ends.

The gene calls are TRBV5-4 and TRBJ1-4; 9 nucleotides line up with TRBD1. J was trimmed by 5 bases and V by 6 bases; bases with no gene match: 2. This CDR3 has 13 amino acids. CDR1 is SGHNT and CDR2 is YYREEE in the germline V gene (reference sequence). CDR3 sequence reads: CASTGTGNEKLFF. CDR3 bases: TGTGCCAGCACAGGGACAGGGAATGAAAAACTGTTTTTT.

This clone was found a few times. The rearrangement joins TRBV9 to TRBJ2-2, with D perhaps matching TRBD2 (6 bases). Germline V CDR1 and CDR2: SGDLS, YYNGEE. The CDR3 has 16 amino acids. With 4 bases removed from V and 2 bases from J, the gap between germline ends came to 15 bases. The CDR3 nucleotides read TGTGCCAGCAGCAAGTGGGCGGGGTCTAACACCGGGGAGCTGTTTTTT. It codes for CASSKWAGSNTGELFF.

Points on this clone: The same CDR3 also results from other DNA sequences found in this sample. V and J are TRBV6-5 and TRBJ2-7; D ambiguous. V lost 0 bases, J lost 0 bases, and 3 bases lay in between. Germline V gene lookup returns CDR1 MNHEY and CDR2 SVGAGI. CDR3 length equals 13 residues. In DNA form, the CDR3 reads TGTGCCAGCAGTTACTCGAGCTCCTACGAGCAGTACTTC. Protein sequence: CASSYSSSYEQYF.

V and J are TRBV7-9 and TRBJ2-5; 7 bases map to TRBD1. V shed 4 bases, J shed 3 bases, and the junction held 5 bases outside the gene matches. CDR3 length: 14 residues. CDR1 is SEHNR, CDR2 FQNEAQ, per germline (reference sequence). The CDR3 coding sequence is TGTGCCAGCAGCTCCCCGGACAGGAAAGAGACCCAGTACTTC. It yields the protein CASSSPDRKETQYF.

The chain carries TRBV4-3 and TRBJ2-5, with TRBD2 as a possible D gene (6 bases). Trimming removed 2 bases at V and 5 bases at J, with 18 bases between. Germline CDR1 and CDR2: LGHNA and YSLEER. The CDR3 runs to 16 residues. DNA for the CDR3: TGCGCCAGCAGCCAAAATTTCCGGGAGTGGGAGGAGACCCAGTACTTC. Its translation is CASSQNFREWEETQYF.

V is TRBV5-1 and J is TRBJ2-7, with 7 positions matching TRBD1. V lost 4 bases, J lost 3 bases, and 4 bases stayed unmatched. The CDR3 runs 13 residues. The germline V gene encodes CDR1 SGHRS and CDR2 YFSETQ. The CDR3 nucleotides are TGCGCCAGCAGCGCCGACAGGGTCTACGAGCAGTACTTC. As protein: CASSADRVYEQYF.

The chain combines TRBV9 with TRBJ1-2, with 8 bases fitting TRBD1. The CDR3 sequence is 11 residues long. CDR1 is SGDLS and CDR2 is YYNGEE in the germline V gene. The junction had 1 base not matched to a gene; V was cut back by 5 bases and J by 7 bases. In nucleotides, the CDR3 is TGTGCCAGCAGGACAGGGGTTGGCTACACCTTC. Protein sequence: CASRTGVGYTF.

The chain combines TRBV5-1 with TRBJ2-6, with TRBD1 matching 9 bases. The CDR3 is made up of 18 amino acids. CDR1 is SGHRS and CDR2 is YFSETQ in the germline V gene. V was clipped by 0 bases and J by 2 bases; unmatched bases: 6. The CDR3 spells CASSLGGQGGPGANVLTF. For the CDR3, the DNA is TGCGCCAGCAGCTTGGGGGGACAGGGCGGTCCTGGGGCCAACGTCCTGACTTTC.

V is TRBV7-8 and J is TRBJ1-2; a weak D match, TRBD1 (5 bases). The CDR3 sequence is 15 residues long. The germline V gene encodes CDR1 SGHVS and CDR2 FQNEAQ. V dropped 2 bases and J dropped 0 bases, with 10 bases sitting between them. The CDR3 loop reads CASSLRDYANYGYTF. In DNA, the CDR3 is TGTGCCAGCAGCTTAAGGGACTACGCTAACTATGGCTACACCTTC.

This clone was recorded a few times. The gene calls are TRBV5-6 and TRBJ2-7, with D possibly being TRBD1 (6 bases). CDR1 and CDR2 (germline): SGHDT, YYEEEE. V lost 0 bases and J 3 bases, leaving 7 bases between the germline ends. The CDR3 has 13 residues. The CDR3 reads CASSLGQVYEQYF. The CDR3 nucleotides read TGTGCCAGCAGCTTGGGACAGGTCTACGAGCAGTACTTC.

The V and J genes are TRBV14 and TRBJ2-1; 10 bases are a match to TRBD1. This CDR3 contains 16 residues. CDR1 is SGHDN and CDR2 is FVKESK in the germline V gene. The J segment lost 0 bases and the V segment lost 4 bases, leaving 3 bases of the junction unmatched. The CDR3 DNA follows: TGTGCCAGCAGCCCGCGGGACAGGGGCTCCTACAATGAGCAGTTCTTC. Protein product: CASSPRDRGSYNEQFF. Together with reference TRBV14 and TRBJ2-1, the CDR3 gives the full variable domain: EAGVTQFPSHSVIEKGQTVTLRCDPISGHDNLYWYRRVMGKEIKFLLHFVKESKQDESGMPNNRFLAERTGGTYSTLKVQPAELEDSGVYFCASSPRDRGSYNEQFFGPGTRLTVL.

The CDR3 is CASSYRDPSYEQYF. The CDR3 bases are TGTGCCAGCAGTTATCGAGACCCTTCCTACGAGCAGTACTTC. The chain uses TRBV6-5 and TRBJ2-7; no definite D call. CDR1 MNHEY and CDR2 SVGAGI come from the germline V gene. V lost 3 bases and J 1 base, leaving 10 bases between the germline ends. This CDR3 is built from 14 residues.

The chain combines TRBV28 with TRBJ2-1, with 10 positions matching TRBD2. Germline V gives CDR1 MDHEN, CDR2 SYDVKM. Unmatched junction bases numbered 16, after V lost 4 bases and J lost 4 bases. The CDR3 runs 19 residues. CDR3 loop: CASSSLSPLAGARYNEQFF. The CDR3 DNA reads TGTGCCAGCAGTTCCCTTTCCCCCCTAGCGGGAGCTAGGTACAATGAGCAGTTCTTC.

CDR3 DNA sequence: TGTGCCAGCAGCTTAGCTGAGTCAGATACGCAGTATTTT. It specifies CASSLAESDTQYF. This chain connects TRBV7-6 to TRBJ2-3, with D unresolved. Germline CDR1 is SGHVS and CDR2 is FNYEAQ. The CDR3 spans 13 residues. V lost 0 bases and J lost 4, with 5 bases in between.

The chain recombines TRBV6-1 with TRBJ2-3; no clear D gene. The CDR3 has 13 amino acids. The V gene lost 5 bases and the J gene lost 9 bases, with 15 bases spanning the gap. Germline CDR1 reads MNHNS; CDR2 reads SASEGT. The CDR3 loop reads CASSSTSTGTQYF. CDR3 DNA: TGTGCCAGCAGTAGCACTTCGACGGGCACGCAGTATTTT.